This TCR beta chain came from a study of identical twins. TCRdb analysed the 5' RACE reads with MiXCR anew, one entry per CDR3 protein. The repertoire holds hundreds of thousands of distinct CDR3 sequences, with around a sixth as singletons. Findings of the study overall: For cord blood, abundant beta clonotypes had fewer insertions, unlike memory repertoires, which showed none.

The CDR3 runs to 17 residues. Per germline, CDR1 KGHSH and CDR2 LQKENI. V was clipped by 3 bases and J by 2 bases; unmatched bases: 10. Only a few counts were recorded for this clonotype. Its antigen is unidentified. The same data also contributed to another study, on T cells expressing NK-cell markers.

Material: PBMCs. The chain is built from TRBV18 and TRBJ2-1, with 7 bases lining up with TRBD1. The sequence derives from a young woman in good health. CDR3 sequence reads: CASSPGQPRGPYNEQFF. The CDR3 bases are TGTGCCAGCTCACCGGGACAGCCACGGGGACCCTACAATGAGCAGTTCTTC.